This TCR beta chain was recorded in a study of T cell repertoires in cytomegalovirus infection. In the study overall: The study used recently identified HLA-C-restricted and well-studied HLA-B-restricted CMV epitopes. Public TCR beta signatures provided an indication of both CMV infection and a matching HLA type. Overall study results and limits: HLA-C-restricted TCR beta clonotypes specific for CMV led the ex vivo response. People with CMV and the relevant HLA were identified by cumulative public TCR beta family frequency.

Deletions cut 6 bases from V and 9 bases from J, with 27 bases between. The CDR3 runs to 17 residues. Germline V gene lookup returns CDR1 LNHDA and CDR2 SQIVND (reference sequence). TCRdb passed the reads through MiXCR, listing each CDR3 protein once. The sample holds about 890,000 distinct CDR3 sequences, around a third seen once. As for this clonotype: The antigen is undetermined.

The sequence came from a human donor in good health (CMV status not recorded). Some clones in this sample may be carry-over from other donors' samples. The source was cultured CD8+ T cells from PBMCs, collected from culture after CMV antigen stimulation. This rearrangement joins TRBV19 to TRBJ2-1, with D possibly TRBD1 on 6 matching bases. CDR3 bases: TGTGCCAGTAGGCCGAGAGAGGGGGTGAGTCGGTTTAGTGAGCAGTTCTTC. Translation: CASRPREGVSRFSEQFF.